The 30 T cell receptor beta chains below come from one sample, sequenced in a study of blood T cell repertoires in COVID-19. Sequencing was performed with immunoSEQ multiplex PCR; in TCRdb, only in-frame clones are kept and a portion is missing. The data contain approximately 200,000 clones, roughly four fifths of them singletons. The sequenced sample was PBMCs or T cells enriched from blood (not recorded which). Receptors were obtained from a man aged 40-55 years who had recovered from COVID-19.

The rearrangement links TRBV6-4 to TRBJ2-5; 9 bases map to TRBD2. Germline-derived CDR1 and CDR2 are MRHNA and SNTAGT. V shed 4 bases and J 1 base; nucleotides not matched to a gene: 4. The CDR3 sequence is 15 residues long. In nucleotides, the CDR3 is TGTGCCAGCAGTGTGGCGGGAGGGAGCCAAGAGACCCAGTACTTC. Its translation: CASSVAGGSQETQYF.

The chain uses TRBV7-9 and TRBJ1-3; perhaps TRBD1 as D (5 bases). This CDR3 has 14 residues. V was clipped by 6 bases and J by 4 bases, with 13 bases between them. Germline V CDR1 and CDR2: SEHNR, FQNEAQ (reference sequence). The CDR3, as DNA: TGTGCCAGCAGTCCAAGGGGTAGCGGAAACACCATATATTTT. Protein sequence: CASSPRGSGNTIYF.

The chain employs TRBV7-2 and TRBJ1-5, with 7 bases matching TRBD1. Germline trimming cut 7 bases from V and 4 bases from J; bases unmatched to any gene: 10. The CDR3 is 15 residues long. Per germline, CDR1 SGHTA and CDR2 FQGNSA. As DNA, the CDR3 is TGTGCCAGCACCATAGACGGGACAGAGAATCAGCCCCAGCATTTT. Translation gives CASTIDGTENQPQHF. The variable domain in full, with the rest retrieved from reference TRBV7-2 and TRBJ1-5, is GAGVSQSPSNKVTEKGKDVELRCDPISGHTALYWYRQSLGQGLEFLIYFQGNSAPDKSGLPSDRFSAERTGGSVSTLTIQRTQQEDSAVYLCASTIDGTENQPQHFGDGTRLSIL.

This chain joins TRBV15 and TRBJ2-1; maybe TRBD2 (5 bases). The CDR3 covers 15 residues. Between the trimmed V and J ends, which lost 0 bases and 9 bases, there was a span of 15 bases. The germline gives CDR1 LNHNV, CDR2 YYDKDF (reference sequence). CDR3 in amino acids: CATSRDSVGVGEQFF. In DNA, the CDR3 is TGTGCCACCAGCAGAGATAGCGTTGGAGTAGGTGAGCAGTTCTTC.

The V and J genes are TRBV29-1 and TRBJ2-7; 7 nucleotides line up with TRBD1. V lost 6 bases to trimming and J lost 6 bases; unmatched junction nucleotides: 11. The V gene's germline CDR1 is SQVTM and CDR2 ANQGSEA. The CDR3 covers 13 residues. The CDR3: CSVPGQPLSEQYF. The CDR3, as DNA: TGCAGCGTGCCGGGACAGCCCCTTTCCGAGCAGTACTTC.

This clone came up a few times. The chain links TRBV6-4 to TRBJ2-1; a weak D match, TRBD2 (7 bases). CDR1 MRHNA and CDR2 SNTAGT come from the germline V gene. CDR3 length: 15 residues. V shed 2 bases and J shed 8 bases, with 16 bases lying between them. This CDR3 reads CASSDASGGGDEQFF. CDR3 nucleotides: TGTGCCAGCAGTGACGCTAGCGGAGGGGGGGATGAGCAGTTCTTC.

The genes are TRBV9 and TRBJ2-3; 7 bases match TRBD2. CDR3 length equals 14 residues. The junction had 4 bases not matched to a gene; V was cut back by 0 bases and J by 6 bases. Germline V gives CDR1 SGDLS, CDR2 YYNGEE. The CDR3 DNA sequence: TGTGCCAGCAGCGTAGCGTCGGGAGGCGATACGCAGTATTTT. It yields the protein CASSVASGGDTQYF.

V is TRBV6-9 and J is TRBJ2-1; TRBD1 is a possible D gene (6 bases). The CDR3 spans 16 residues. Trimming removed 8 bases from V and 4 bases from J, with 21 bases in between. Looked up from germline, CDR1 is MNHGY and CDR2 is SVAAGI. DNA of the CDR3: TGTGCCAGCGGATCGCCTCAGGGGCGCCTTTACAATGAGCAGTTCTTC. Encoded protein: CASGSPQGRLYNEQFF.

The CDR3 DNA reads TGTGCCAGCAGCTTGTACCGCGGGACTTACAATGAGCAGTTCTTC. It is translated as CASSLYRGTYNEQFF. The chain is built from TRBV5-8 and TRBJ2-1, with a weak D call TRBD2 (6 bases). Trimming stripped 1 base from V and 4 bases from J, with 12 bases between. The CDR3 loop spans 15 amino acids. Germline V gives CDR1 SGHTS, CDR2 YDEGEE.

This chain connects TRBV3-1 (or the pseudogene TRBV3-2) to TRBJ2-5, with 9 bases fitting TRBD2. The CDR3 is made up of 15 amino acids. CDR1 and CDR2 from the germline V gene are LGHDT and YNNKEL (reference sequence). V dropped 4 bases and J dropped 3; count of bases not matched to a gene: 6. CDR3 region: CASSLPTSGEETQYF. CDR3 sequence (DNA): TGTGCCAGCAGCCTCCCGACTAGCGGAGAAGAGACCCAGTACTTC.

The chain joins TRBV6-1 to TRBJ1-4, with D perhaps TRBD1 (5 bases). The CDR3 is made up of 16 amino acids. V was trimmed by 4 bases and J by 3 bases, leaving 15 bases between them. Looked up from germline, CDR1 is MNHNS and CDR2 is SASEGT. The CDR3 region is CASSGGGGLANEKLFF. The DNA of the CDR3 is TGTGCCAGCAGTGGGGGGGGAGGGCTGGCTAATGAAAAACTGTTTTTT.

Written as DNA, the CDR3 is TGTGCCAGCCACCCTAGGCGCGGACTGGGGACCTACGAGCAGTACTTC. Protein sequence: CASHPRRGLGTYEQYF. The V and J genes are TRBV27 and TRBJ2-7; a weak D match, TRBD2 (5 bases). V lost 8 bases and J lost 2, with 22 bases in between. The CDR3 spans 16 residues. In germline, CDR1 is MNHEY, CDR2 SMNVEV (reference sequence).

The chain has TRBV11-2 and TRBJ2-6; D unclear. Per germline, CDR1 SGHAT and CDR2 FQNNGV. The CDR3 consists of 13 residues. Trimming removed 5 bases at V and 1 base at J, with 3 bases between. This chain's CDR3 is CASSLSGANVLTF. The CDR3, as DNA: TGTGCCAGCAGCCTTTCTGGGGCCAACGTCCTGACTTTC.

The chain uses TRBV18 and TRBJ2-1; D gene ambiguous. The CDR3 contains 12 residues. Germline loops: CDR1 KGHSH, CDR2 LQKENI. V lost 3 bases to trimming and J lost 7 bases, with 7 bases between them. The CDR3 region is CASSPSVNEQFF. In DNA form, the CDR3 reads TGTGCCAGCTCACCGTCGGTGAATGAGCAGTTCTTC.

This chain uses TRBV3-1 (or the pseudogene TRBV3-2) with TRBJ1-5; the match to TRBD1 covers 7 bases. Trimming removed 4 bases from V and 4 bases from J; junction bases left unmatched: 4. Germline assignment: CDR1 LGHDT and CDR2 YNNKEL (reference sequence). The CDR3 runs 14 residues. The CDR3 here is CASSRWDSNQPQHF. CDR3 DNA sequence: TGTGCCAGCAGCCGTTGGGACAGTAATCAGCCCCAGCATTTT.

The genes are TRBV30 and TRBJ2-1; D call uncertain. Germline V lookup: CDR1 GTSNPN, CDR2 SVGIG (reference sequence). The V end lost 1 base, the J end lost 0 bases, and 7 bases lay between the germline ends. CDR3 length: 14 amino acids. CDR3 nucleotides: TGTGCCTGGAGTGAGGCGGCCTCCTACAATGAGCAGTTCTTC. Amino acid sequence: CAWSEAASYNEQFF.

This clone was seen more than once but under ten times. Within the sample, other DNA sequences also encode this same CDR3. This chain links TRBV19 with TRBJ1-1; tentative D call: TRBD1 (5 bases). This CDR3 contains 13 residues. Germline V lookup: CDR1 LNHDA, CDR2 SQIVND (reference sequence). V gave up 9 bases and J gave up 0 bases, with 11 bases separating them. CDR3 coding DNA: TGTGCCAGCCTCGACAGTCTGAACACTGAAGCTTTCTTT. Its protein is CASLDSLNTEAFF.

The chain couples TRBV3-1 (or the pseudogene TRBV3-2) to TRBJ2-3; a weak D match, TRBD2 (5 bases). Trimming cost V 0 bases and J 0 bases, with 16 bases left between them. The CDR3 spans 18 residues. Germline lookup yields CDR1 LGHDT and CDR2 YNNKEL (reference sequence). The CDR3 coding sequence is TGTGCCAGCAGCCAAGATCTGAGGACGAGCGGTAGCACAGATACGCAGTATTTT. This codes for CASSQDLRTSGSTDTQYF.

This clone has more than one count but fewer than ten. The gene calls are TRBV6-5 and TRBJ2-1, with 9 nucleotides matching TRBD1. The CDR3 is made up of 14 amino acids. Trimming cost V 8 bases and J 4 bases; bases outside gene matches: 6. Germline values: CDR1 MNHEY, CDR2 SVGAGI. CDR3 in amino acids: CASGGTGPYNEQFF. CDR3 bases: TGTGCCAGCGGGGGGACAGGGCCATACAATGAGCAGTTCTTC.

This sequence joins TRBV9 and TRBJ2-2, with 9 nucleotides matching TRBD2. V trimming: 6 bases; J trimming: 0 bases; junction bases outside the gene matches: 3. This CDR3 is built from 15 residues. Germline loops: CDR1 SGDLS, CDR2 YYNGEE. CDR3 loop: CASTSGNTNTGELFF. In nucleotides, the CDR3 is TGTGCCAGCACTAGCGGGAATACGAACACCGGGGAGCTGTTTTTT.

Details on this clone: In the same sample, other DNA sequences code for this CDR3. The chain couples TRBV28 to TRBJ2-7; D perhaps matches TRBD1 (6 bases). V was shortened by 4 bases and J by 2 bases, with 9 bases between the two germline ends. The length of the CDR3 is 13 residues. Germline V gives CDR1 MDHEN, CDR2 SYDVKM. For the CDR3, the DNA is TGTGCCAGCAGTTCCGGACAGACCTACGAGCAGTACTTC. It specifies CASSSGQTYEQYF.

V and J are TRBV25-1 and TRBJ2-5, with 8 nucleotides matching TRBD1. CDR1 is MGHDK, CDR2 SYGVNS, per germline. The trim removed 5 bases at V and 4 bases at J, leaving 6 bases unmatched. This CDR3 is built from 14 residues. This CDR3 is CASSPGGGRETQYF. The CDR3 nucleotides are TGTGCCAGCAGTCCAGGGGGCGGAAGAGAGACCCAGTACTTC.

This clone has just a few counts. The V call is TRBV5-8, the J call TRBJ1-1; no firm D call. The V gene's germline CDR1 is SGHTS and CDR2 YDEGEE. This CDR3 comprises 13 residues. Trimming removed 1 base at V and 1 base at J, with 5 bases between. CDR3 sequence reads: CASSLSQNTEAFF. In nucleotides, the CDR3 is TGTGCCAGCAGCTTGTCCCAGAACACTGAAGCTTTCTTT.

This clone was picked up one time. The sample contains more than one DNA sequence encoding this CDR3. CDR3 DNA: TGCGCCAGCAGCCAAGATCGGAACACTGAAGCTTTCTTT. Its translation: CASSQDRNTEAFF. The chain carries TRBV4-3 and TRBJ1-1; no clear D. The CDR3 extends over 13 amino acids. V was pared by 0 bases and J by 1 base, with 3 bases between. Germline V CDR1 and CDR2: LGHNA, YSLEER.

V usage is TRBV27 and J usage is TRBJ2-7; 8 bases align to TRBD1. Germline V lookup: CDR1 MNHEY, CDR2 SMNVEV (reference sequence). The CDR3 totals 14 residues. Trimming removed 2 bases from V and 6 bases from J; junction bases left unmatched: 6. The CDR3 is CASSLNRGAGEQYV. CDR3 in DNA: TGTGCCAGCAGTTTAAACAGGGGGGCTGGCGAGCAGTACGTC.

This rearrangement joins TRBV7-3 to TRBJ2-1; TRBD1 agrees at 8 bases. V was pared by 0 bases and J by 6 bases, with 1 base of the junction left unmatched. This CDR3 has 14 residues. Germline lookup yields CDR1 SGHTA and CDR2 FQGTGA. CDR3 in amino acids: CASSLTGTGNEQFF. The CDR3, as DNA: TGTGCCAGCAGCTTAACCGGGACAGGCAATGAGCAGTTCTTC.

This clone was seen only a few times. This sequence joins TRBV5-1 and TRBJ1-6, with TRBD1 matching over 8 bases. CDR3 size: 16 residues. V trimming: 4 bases; J trimming: 4 bases; junction bases outside the gene matches: 7. The germline V gene has CDR1 SGHRS and CDR2 YFSETQ. CDR3 DNA: TGCGCCAGCAGCGTCGGGACAGGCAGATATAATTCACCCCTCCACTTT. Residues: CASSVGTGRYNSPLHF.

The chain couples TRBV4-1 to TRBJ2-1, with 12 bases identical to TRBD2. Germline V CDR1 and CDR2: MGHRA, YSYEKL. This CDR3 contains 17 residues. The ends lost 4 bases at V and 7 bases at J; junction bases unmatched: 11. In nucleotides, the CDR3 is TGCGCCAGCAGCCCAAAGGCTAGCGGGAGGGCCGAAAATGAGCAGTTCTTC. Amino acids: CASSPKASGRAENEQFF.

CDR3 amino acids: CASSGSPYNEQFF. CDR3 nucleotide sequence: TGTGCCAGCAGCGGTAGCCCCTACAATGAGCAGTTCTTC. This sequence joins TRBV9 and TRBJ2-1; D call uncertain. Per the germline V gene, CDR1 is SGDLS and CDR2 is YYNGEE. The CDR3 contains 13 residues. Trimming removed 3 bases at V and 2 bases at J, with 6 bases between.

This chain uses TRBV5-3 with TRBJ2-7; D is perhaps TRBD1 (5 bases). TRBV5-3 falls under the ORF class, with uncertain function. The germline V and J ends were trimmed by 8 bases and 0 bases, with 12 bases remaining between them. The CDR3 totals 13 residues. CDR3 sequence: CARGPESSYEQYV. The CDR3 bases are TGTGCCAGGGGGCCAGAGAGCTCCTACGAGCAGTACGTC.